What follows are 22 T cell receptor beta chains derived from one specimen sequenced in a study of shared clonotypes between healthy human individuals. Repertoires were generated with immunoSEQ multiplex PCR, while TCRdb's copy carries only in-frame clones and drops some. The profile shows 450,000 to 600,000 clones, 60% to 85% of them singletons. Sequences were obtained from PBMCs. The receptors here all came from a woman aged 40 to 55 in good health. Some clones in this sample may be carry-over from other donors' samples.

The chain recombines TRBV7-2 with TRBJ2-4; D call uncertain. This CDR3 contains 15 residues. Germline lookup yields CDR1 SGHTA and CDR2 FQGNSA. V was shortened by 5 bases and J by 1 base, with 12 bases between the two germline ends. CDR3 coding DNA: TGTGCCAGCAGCCCCCATTCCGGGGCCAAAAACATTCAGTACTTC. Translated, it gives CASSPHSGAKNIQYF.

This clone appeared a few times. The rearrangement joins TRBV19 to TRBJ1-1, with D possibly being TRBD1 (5 bases). Germline values: CDR1 LNHDA, CDR2 SQIVND (reference sequence). The CDR3 sequence is 14 residues long. V was cut by 7 bases and J by 4 bases, with 16 bases left in between. CDR3 nucleotide sequence: TGTGCCAGTACGGGCCGCCTAAGGGGCACTGAAGCTTTCTTT. Residues: CASTGRLRGTEAFF.

About this clone: Other DNA sequences within the sample encode an identical CDR3. The genes are TRBV27 and TRBJ1-6; D is possibly TRBD1 (5 bases). Trimming stripped 3 bases from V and 8 bases from J, with 8 bases between. The CDR3 totals 13 residues. CDR1 MNHEY and CDR2 SMNVEV come from the germline V gene (reference sequence). The CDR3 nucleotides read TGTGCCAGCAGTTTCAGCAGGGATTCACCCCTCCACTTT. Protein: CASSFSRDSPLHF.

The CDR3 loop is CASSSRLAGGDTQYF. CDR3 bases: TGTGCCAGCAGTTCCCGACTAGCGGGAGGGGATACGCAGTATTTT. The rearrangement uses TRBV6-5 and TRBJ2-3, with 14 bases matching TRBD2. CDR1 is MNHEY and CDR2 is SVGAGI in the germline V gene. CDR3 length: 15 residues. Losses at the gene ends were 4 bases for V and 6 bases for J; bases not matched to a gene: 3.

This chain joins TRBV5-1 and TRBJ2-7; 10 bases map to TRBD1. In germline, CDR1 is SGHRS, CDR2 YFSETQ. The CDR3 spans 17 residues. J gave up 5 bases and V 4 bases, and 15 bases lay outside the gene matches. The CDR3 is CASSPSLSGQGSDEQYF. The CDR3 region has the DNA TGCGCCAGCAGCCCCTCACTCTCGGGACAGGGGAGCGACGAGCAGTACTTC.

J is TRBJ2-5 and V is TRBV11-3; no clear D gene. Trimming removed 4 bases at V and 1 base at J, with 16 bases between. Germline V gene sequence: CDR1 SGHNT, CDR2 YENEEA. The CDR3 extends over 16 amino acids. The CDR3 protein is CASSSKTPGGQETQYF. The CDR3 DNA reads TGTGCCAGCAGCTCGAAGACCCCAGGTGGCCAAGAGACCCAGTACTTC.

The chain is built from TRBV6-6 and TRBJ1-4; D might be TRBD1 (5 bases). The CDR3 covers 15 residues. The V and J ends lost 0 bases and 3 bases respectively, with 8 bases between them. In germline, CDR1 is MNHNY, CDR2 SVGAGI (reference sequence). In DNA, the CDR3 is TGTGCCAGCAGTTACTCCGAGGGACCTAATGAAAAACTGTTTTTT. It translates to CASSYSEGPNEKLFF.

V gene TRBV7-2 combines with J gene TRBJ1-5, with D uncertain. The germline gives CDR1 SGHTA, CDR2 FQGNSA. The CDR3 contains 15 residues. V dropped 1 base and J dropped 3 bases, with 10 bases sitting between them. As DNA, the CDR3 is TGTGCCAGCAGCTTAGGGGGAGAACACAATCAGCCCCAGCATTTT. This translates into CASSLGGEHNQPQHF.

As concerns this clone: This CDR3 is also generated by other DNA sequences in the sample. The chain is built from TRBV10-3 and TRBJ2-3; D unclear. Germline CDR1 ENHRY, CDR2 SYGVKD. Trimming left V 0 bases short and J 1 base short, with 5 bases between. The CDR3 sequence is 14 residues long. The CDR3 reads CAISESRGTDTQYF. CDR3 sequence (DNA): TGTGCCATCAGTGAGTCAAGGGGCACAGATACGCAGTATTTT.

The rearrangement links TRBV11-2 to TRBJ2-7; D remains ambiguous. Trimming removed 5 bases at V and 4 bases at J, with 15 bases between. This CDR3 is 14 amino acids long. Germline values: CDR1 SGHAT, CDR2 FQNNGV. This chain's CDR3 is CASSPSRRWYEQYF. The CDR3 DNA reads as TGTGCCAGCAGCCCAAGCAGGCGCTGGTACGAGCAGTACTTC.

V is TRBV4-2 and J is TRBJ1-5, with TRBD1 matching 7 bases. The CDR3 has 14 amino acids. The V gene end was trimmed by 4 bases and the J gene end by 6 bases; junction bases not matched to a gene: 6. CDR1 LGHNA and CDR2 YNFKEQ come from the germline V gene. The chain's CDR3 is CASSRRGPGQPQHF. CDR3 coding DNA: TGTGCCAGCAGCCGAAGGGGGCCGGGTCAGCCCCAGCATTTT.

The chain carries TRBV28 and TRBJ2-5; the match to TRBD2 covers 13 bases. Germline V gene sequence: CDR1 MDHEN, CDR2 SYDVKM. The length of the CDR3 is 17 residues. J gave up 2 bases and V 2 bases, and 5 bases lay outside the gene matches. CDR3 loop: CASSLGLAGAGQETQYF. The CDR3 DNA follows: TGTGCCAGCAGTTTAGGACTAGCGGGAGCGGGGCAAGAGACCCAGTACTTC.

V gene TRBV7-9 combines with J gene TRBJ2-2, with a possible D match to TRBD2 (5 bases). The germline V gene has CDR1 SEHNR and CDR2 FQNEAQ (reference sequence). Trimming left V 0 bases short and J 4 bases short, with 12 bases between. The CDR3 is 16 residues long. The CDR3 loop is CASSLAALAGTGELFF. The DNA for the CDR3 is TGTGCCAGCAGCTTAGCGGCTCTAGCTGGCACCGGGGAGCTGTTTTTT.

CDR3 residues: CASSVEPGQAFTEQYF. The CDR3 DNA is TGTGCCAGCAGCGTAGAACCGGGACAGGCCTTTACGGAGCAGTACTTC. The rearrangement joins TRBV9 to TRBJ2-7; 8 nucleotides align to TRBD1. Germline CDR1 and CDR2: SGDLS and YYNGEE. The CDR3 is made up of 16 amino acids. The V and J ends lost 0 bases and 7 bases, in that order; junction bases with no gene match: 12.

The V and J genes are TRBV7-9 and TRBJ1-6, with D possibly TRBD1 on 6 matching bases. V was shortened by 3 bases and J by 0 bases, with 12 bases between the two germline ends. Looked up from germline, CDR1 is SEHNR and CDR2 is FQNEAQ (reference sequence). The CDR3 spans 17 residues. The CDR3 sequence: CASSLRGGNSYNSPLHF. The CDR3 DNA is TGTGCCAGCAGCTTGAGGGGGGGCAACTCCTATAATTCACCCCTCCACTTT.

The gene calls are TRBV11-2 and TRBJ2-1; D possibly corresponds to TRBD1 (6 bases). V was pared by 2 bases and J by 7 bases, with 12 bases between. CDR1 and CDR2 (germline): SGHAT, FQNNGV. This CDR3 is 14 amino acids long. CDR3 DNA: TGTGCCAGCAGCTTAACCGGGACATGGAATGAGCAGTTCTTC. It specifies CASSLTGTWNEQFF.

The chain has TRBV30 and TRBJ2-5; 10 bases are a match to TRBD2. The CDR3 is 14 amino acids. Germline trimming cut 1 base from V and 9 bases from J; bases unmatched to any gene: 8. Germline V gene data show CDR1 as GTSNPN and CDR2 as SVGIG (reference sequence). The CDR3 protein is CAWSGTSGIGAQYF. DNA for the CDR3: TGTGCCTGGAGTGGAACTAGCGGGATCGGGGCCCAGTACTTC.

This clone came up a few times. The chain joins TRBV19 to TRBJ1-5; 10 nucleotides line up with TRBD1. The V segment lost 5 bases and the J segment 1 base; nucleotides outside the gene matches: 8. Germline V gene data show CDR1 as LNHDA and CDR2 as SQIVND (reference sequence). This CDR3 region has 17 residues. The CDR3 reads CASSPRWGQGSNQPQHF. Written as DNA, the CDR3 is TGTGCCAGTAGTCCCCGGTGGGGACAGGGGAGCAATCAGCCCCAGCATTTT. Complete variable domain (other parts from reference TRBV19 and TRBJ1-5): DGGITQSPKYLFRKEGQNVTLSCEQNLNHDAMYWYRQDPGQGLRLIYYSQIVNDFQKGDIAEGYSVSREKKESFPLTVTSAQKNPTAFYLCASSPRWGQGSNQPQHFGDGTRLSIL.

This chain joins TRBV27 and TRBJ1-5; unclear D gene. Germline V lookup: CDR1 MNHEY, CDR2 SMNVEV (reference sequence). The length of the CDR3 is 15 residues. Trimming removed 6 bases from V and 1 base from J, with 13 bases in between. DNA for the CDR3: TGTGCCAGCAGCATTTGGGCGGGAAGCAATCAGCCCCAGCATTTT. Encoded protein: CASSIWAGSNQPQHF.

This rearrangement joins TRBV6-1 to TRBJ2-2; D is possibly TRBD1 or TRBD2 (5 bases each). The CDR3 extends over 14 amino acids. Trimming took off 0 bases at V and 8 bases at J, with 10 bases between the two ends. From germline, CDR1 is MNHNS and CDR2 SASEGT. CDR3 sequence reads: CASSEAGGVGELFF. Written as DNA, the CDR3 is TGTGCCAGCAGTGAAGCTGGGGGAGTGGGGGAGCTGTTTTTT.

The CDR3 coding sequence is TGTGCCAGCGGGAGCGGGTACACCGGGGAGCTGTTTTTT. Protein sequence: CASGSGYTGELFF. The chain joins TRBV5-8 to TRBJ2-2, with D maybe TRBD2 (6 bases). Germline CDR1 and CDR2: SGHTS and YDEGEE. The ends were cut back, 7 bases at V and 3 bases at J, with 10 bases in the middle. The CDR3 consists of 13 residues. The whole variable domain, remainder taken from reference TRBV5-8 and TRBJ2-2, is EAGVTQSPTHLIKTRGQQATLRCSPISGHTSVYWYQQALGLGLQFLLWYDEGEERNRGNFPPRFSGRQFPNYSSELNVNALELEDSALYLCASGSGYTGELFFGEGSRLTVL.

V gene TRBV30 combines with J gene TRBJ2-5; D tentatively fits TRBD1 or TRBD2 (6 bases each). This CDR3 is 14 amino acids long. V was shortened by 5 bases and J by 2 bases, with 15 bases between the two germline ends. CDR1 and CDR2 from the germline V gene are GTSNPN and SVGIG (reference sequence). The CDR3 bases are TGTGCCTGGGAAAGAGGGGGGTCACAAGAGACCCAGTACTTC. Its translation is CAWERGGSQETQYF.